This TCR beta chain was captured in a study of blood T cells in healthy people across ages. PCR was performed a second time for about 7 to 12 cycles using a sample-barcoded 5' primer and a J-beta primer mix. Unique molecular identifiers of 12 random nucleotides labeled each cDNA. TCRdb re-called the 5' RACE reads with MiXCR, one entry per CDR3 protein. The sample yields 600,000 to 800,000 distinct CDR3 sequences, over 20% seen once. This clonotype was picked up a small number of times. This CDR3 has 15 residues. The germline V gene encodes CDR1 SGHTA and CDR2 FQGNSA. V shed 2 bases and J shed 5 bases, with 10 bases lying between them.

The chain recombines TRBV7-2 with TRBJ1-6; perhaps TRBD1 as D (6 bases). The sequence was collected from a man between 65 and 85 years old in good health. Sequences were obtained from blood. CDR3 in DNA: TGTGCCAGCAGCTTACTGGGACAAGATAATTCACCCCTCCACTTT. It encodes CASSLLGQDNSPLHF.